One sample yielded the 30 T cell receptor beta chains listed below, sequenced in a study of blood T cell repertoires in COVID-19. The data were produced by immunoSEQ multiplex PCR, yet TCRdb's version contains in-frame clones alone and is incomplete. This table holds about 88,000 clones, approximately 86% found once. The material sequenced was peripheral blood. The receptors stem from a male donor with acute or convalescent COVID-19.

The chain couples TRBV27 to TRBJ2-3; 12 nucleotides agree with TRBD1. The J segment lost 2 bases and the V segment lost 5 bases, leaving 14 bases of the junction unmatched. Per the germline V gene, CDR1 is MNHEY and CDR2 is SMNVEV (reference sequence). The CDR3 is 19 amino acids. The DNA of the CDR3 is TGTGCCAGCAGTCCCCGGGACAGGGGGCTCACACACCTCACAGATACGCAGTATTTT. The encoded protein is CASSPRDRGLTHLTDTQYF.

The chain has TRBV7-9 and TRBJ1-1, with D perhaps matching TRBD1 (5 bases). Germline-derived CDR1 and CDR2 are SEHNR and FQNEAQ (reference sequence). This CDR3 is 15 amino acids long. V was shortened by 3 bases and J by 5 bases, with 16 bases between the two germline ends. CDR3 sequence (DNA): TGTGCCAGCAGCTTTCGAGAGACGGCAGGGACTGAAGCTTTCTTT. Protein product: CASSFRETAGTEAFF. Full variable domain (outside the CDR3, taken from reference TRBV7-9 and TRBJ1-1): DTGVSQNPRHKITKRGQNVTFRCDPISEHNRLYWYRQTLGQGPEFLTYFQNEAQLEKSRLLSDRFSAERPKGSFSTLEIQRTEQGDSAMYLCASSFRETAGTEAFFGQGTRLTVV.

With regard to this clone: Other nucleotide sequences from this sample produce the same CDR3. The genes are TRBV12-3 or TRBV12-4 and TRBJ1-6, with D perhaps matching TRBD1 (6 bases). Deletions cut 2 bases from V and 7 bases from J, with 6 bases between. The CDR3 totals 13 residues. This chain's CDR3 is CASSLTGNSPLHF. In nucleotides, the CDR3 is TGTGCCAGCAGTTTAACAGGGAATTCACCCCTCCACTTT.

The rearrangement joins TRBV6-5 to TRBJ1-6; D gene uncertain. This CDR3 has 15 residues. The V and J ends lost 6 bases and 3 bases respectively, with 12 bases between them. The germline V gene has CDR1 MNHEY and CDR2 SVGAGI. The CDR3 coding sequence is TGTGCCAGCAGGCCTAAAACGGGCTATAATTCACCCCTCCACTTT. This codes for CASRPKTGYNSPLHF.

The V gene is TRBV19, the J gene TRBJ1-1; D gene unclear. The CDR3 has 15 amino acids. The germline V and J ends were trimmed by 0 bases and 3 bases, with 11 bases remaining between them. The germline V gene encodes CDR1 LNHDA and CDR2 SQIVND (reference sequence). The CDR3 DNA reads TGTGCCAGTAGTATAGAATCGTCCCCCGACACTGAAGCTTTCTTT. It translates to CASSIESSPDTEAFF.

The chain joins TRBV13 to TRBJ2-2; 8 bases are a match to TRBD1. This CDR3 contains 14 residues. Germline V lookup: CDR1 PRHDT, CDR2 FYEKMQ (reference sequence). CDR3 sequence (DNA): TGTGCGACCGAGGACAGGGCTAACACCGGGGAGCTGTTTTTT. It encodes CATEDRANTGELFF.

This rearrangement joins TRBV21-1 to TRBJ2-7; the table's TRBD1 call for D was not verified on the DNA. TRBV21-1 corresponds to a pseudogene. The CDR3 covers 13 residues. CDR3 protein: CASSKGPDYEQYF. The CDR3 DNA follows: TGTGCCAGCAGCAAAGGGCCCGACTACGAGCAGTACTTC.

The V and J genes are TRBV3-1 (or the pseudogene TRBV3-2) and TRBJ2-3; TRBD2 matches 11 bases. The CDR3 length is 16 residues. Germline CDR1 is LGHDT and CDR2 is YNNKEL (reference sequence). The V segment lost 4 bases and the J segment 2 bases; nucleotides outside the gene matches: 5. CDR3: CASSPPSGGNTDTQYF. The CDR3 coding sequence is TGTGCCAGCAGCCCCCCTAGCGGGGGGAACACAGATACGCAGTATTTT.

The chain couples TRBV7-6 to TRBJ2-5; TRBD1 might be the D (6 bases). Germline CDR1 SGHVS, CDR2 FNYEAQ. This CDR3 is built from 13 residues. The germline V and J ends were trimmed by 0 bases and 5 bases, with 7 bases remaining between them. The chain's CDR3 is CASSLAGAETQYF. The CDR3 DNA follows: TGTGCCAGCAGCTTAGCGGGGGCGGAGACCCAGTACTTC.

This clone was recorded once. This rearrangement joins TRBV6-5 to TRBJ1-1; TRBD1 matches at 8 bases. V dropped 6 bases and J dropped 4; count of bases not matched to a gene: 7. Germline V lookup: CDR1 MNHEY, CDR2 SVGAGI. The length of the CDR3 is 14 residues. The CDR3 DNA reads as TGTGCCAGCAGGCCGGACAGGGCAATCACTGAAGCTTTCTTT. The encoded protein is CASRPDRAITEAFF.

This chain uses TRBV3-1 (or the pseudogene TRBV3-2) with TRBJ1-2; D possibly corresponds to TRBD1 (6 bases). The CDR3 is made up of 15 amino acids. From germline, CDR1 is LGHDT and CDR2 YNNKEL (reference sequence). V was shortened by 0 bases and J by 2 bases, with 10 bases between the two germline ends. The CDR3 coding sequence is TGTGCCAGCAGCCAAGATTCCCAGGGGAACTATGGCTACACCTTC. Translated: CASSQDSQGNYGYTF.

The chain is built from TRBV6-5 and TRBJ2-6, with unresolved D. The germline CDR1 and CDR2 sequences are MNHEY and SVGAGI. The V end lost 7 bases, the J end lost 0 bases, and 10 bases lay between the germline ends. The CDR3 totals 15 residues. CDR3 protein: CASTVGRSGANVLTF. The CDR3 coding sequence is TGTGCCAGCACGGTGGGCCGCTCTGGGGCCAACGTCCTGACTTTC.

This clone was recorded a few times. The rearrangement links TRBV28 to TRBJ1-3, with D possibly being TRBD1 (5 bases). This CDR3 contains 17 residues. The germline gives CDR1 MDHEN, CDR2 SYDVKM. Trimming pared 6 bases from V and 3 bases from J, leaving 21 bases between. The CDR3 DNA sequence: TGTGCCAGCAGCCAACTTGGGGCAGCCATCGATGGAAACACCATATATTTT. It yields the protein CASSQLGAAIDGNTIYF. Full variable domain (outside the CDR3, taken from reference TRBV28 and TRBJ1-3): DVKVTQSSRYLVKRTGEKVFLECVQDMDHENMFWYRQDPGLGLRLIYFSYDVKMKEKGDIPEGYSVSREKKERFSLILESASTNQTSMYLCASSQLGAAIDGNTIYFGEGSWLTVV.

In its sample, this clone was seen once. The CDR3 region is CASSQGEWTEAFF. DNA of the CDR3: TGTGCCAGCAGCCAAGGGGAGTGGACTGAAGCTTTCTTT. The chain links TRBV3-1 (or the pseudogene TRBV3-2) to TRBJ1-1; D is uncertain. CDR3 size: 13 residues. Germline lookup yields CDR1 LGHDT and CDR2 YNNKEL (reference sequence). V was cut by 1 base and J by 5 bases, with 8 bases left in between.

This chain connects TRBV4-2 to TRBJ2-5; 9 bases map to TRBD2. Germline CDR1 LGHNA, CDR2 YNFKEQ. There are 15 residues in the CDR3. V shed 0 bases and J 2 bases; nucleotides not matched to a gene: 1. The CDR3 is CASSQETSGQETQYF. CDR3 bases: TGTGCCAGCAGCCAAGAAACTAGCGGGCAAGAGACCCAGTACTTC.

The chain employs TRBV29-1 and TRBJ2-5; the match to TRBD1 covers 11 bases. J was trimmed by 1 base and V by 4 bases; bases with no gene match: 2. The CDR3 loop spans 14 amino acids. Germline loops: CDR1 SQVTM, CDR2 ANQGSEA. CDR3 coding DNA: TGCAGCGTTGCTGGGACAGGGGGCCAAGAGACCCAGTACTTC. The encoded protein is CSVAGTGGQETQYF.

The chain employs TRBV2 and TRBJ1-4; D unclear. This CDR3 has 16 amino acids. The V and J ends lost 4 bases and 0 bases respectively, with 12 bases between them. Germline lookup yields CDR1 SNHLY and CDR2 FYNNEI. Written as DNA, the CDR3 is TGTGCCAGCAGTGGGGCAGCACTTGCAACTAATGAAAAACTGTTTTTT. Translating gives CASSGAALATNEKLFF. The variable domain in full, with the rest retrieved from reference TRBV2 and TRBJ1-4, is EPEVTQTPSHQVTQMGQEVILRCVPISNHLYFYWYRQILGQKVEFLVSFYNNEISEKSEIFDDQFSVERPDGSNFTLKIRSTKLEDSAMYFCASSGAALATNEKLFFGSGTQLSVL.

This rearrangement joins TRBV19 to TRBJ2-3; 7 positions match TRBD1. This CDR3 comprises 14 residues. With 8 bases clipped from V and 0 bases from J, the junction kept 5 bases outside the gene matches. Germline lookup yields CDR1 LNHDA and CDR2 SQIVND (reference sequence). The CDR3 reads CASAKGQSTDTQYF. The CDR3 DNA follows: TGTGCCAGTGCCAAGGGACAGAGCACAGATACGCAGTATTTT.

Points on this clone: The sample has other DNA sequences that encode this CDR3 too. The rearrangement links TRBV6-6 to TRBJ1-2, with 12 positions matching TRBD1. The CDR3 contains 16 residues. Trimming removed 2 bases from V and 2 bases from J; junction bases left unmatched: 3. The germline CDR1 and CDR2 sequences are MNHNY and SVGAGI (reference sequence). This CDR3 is CASSYPGQGANYGYTF. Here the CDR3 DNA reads TGTGCCAGCAGTTACCCGGGACAGGGGGCAAACTATGGCTACACCTTC.

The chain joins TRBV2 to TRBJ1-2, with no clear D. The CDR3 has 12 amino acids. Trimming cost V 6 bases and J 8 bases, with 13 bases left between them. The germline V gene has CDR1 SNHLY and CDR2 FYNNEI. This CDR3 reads CASSAGPSGYTF. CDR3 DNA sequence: TGTGCCAGCAGCGCAGGCCCCTCGGGCTACACCTTC.

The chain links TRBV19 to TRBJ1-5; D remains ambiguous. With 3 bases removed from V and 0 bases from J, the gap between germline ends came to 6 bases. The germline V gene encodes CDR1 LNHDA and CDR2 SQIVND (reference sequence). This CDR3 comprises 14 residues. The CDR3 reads CASSMAVSNQPQHF. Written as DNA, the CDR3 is TGTGCCAGTAGTATGGCGGTTAGCAATCAGCCCCAGCATTTT.

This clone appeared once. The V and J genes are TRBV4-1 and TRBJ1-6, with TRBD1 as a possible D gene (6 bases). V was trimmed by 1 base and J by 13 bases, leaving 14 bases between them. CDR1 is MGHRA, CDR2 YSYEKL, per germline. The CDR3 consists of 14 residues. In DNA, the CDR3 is TGCGCCAGCAGCCAAGTTCCAGGGGAGCGGCCCCTCCACTTT. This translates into CASSQVPGERPLHF.

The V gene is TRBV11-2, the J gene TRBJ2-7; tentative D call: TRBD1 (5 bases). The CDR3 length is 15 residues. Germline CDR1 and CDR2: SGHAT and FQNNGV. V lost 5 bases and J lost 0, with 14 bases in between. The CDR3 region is CASSIDSYSSYEQYF. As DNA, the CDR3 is TGTGCCAGCAGCATTGACAGTTACTCCTCCTACGAGCAGTACTTC.

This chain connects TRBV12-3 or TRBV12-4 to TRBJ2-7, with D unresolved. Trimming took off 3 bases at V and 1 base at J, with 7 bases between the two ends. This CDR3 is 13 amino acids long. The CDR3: CASSFGQSYEQYF. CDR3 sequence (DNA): TGTGCCAGCAGTTTTGGGCAGTCCTACGAGCAGTACTTC.

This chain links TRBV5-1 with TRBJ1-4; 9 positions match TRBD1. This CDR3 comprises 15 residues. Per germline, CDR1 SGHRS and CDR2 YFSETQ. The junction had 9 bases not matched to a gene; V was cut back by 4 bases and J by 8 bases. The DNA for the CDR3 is TGCGCCAGCAGCGCCTCGGGGACAGGGTTCGAAAAACTGTTTTTT. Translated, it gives CASSASGTGFEKLFF.

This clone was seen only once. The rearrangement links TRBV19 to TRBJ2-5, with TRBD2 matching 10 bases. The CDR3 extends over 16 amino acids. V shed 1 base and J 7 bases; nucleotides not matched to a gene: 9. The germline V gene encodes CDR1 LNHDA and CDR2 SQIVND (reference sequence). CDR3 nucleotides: TGTGCCAGTAGTATAGGGGCTAGCGGGGGCGAAAGGACCCAGTACTTC. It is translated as CASSIGASGGERTQYF.

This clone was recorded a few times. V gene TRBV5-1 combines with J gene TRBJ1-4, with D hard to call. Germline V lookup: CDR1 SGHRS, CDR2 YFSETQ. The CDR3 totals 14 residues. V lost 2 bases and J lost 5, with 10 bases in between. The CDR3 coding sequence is TGCGCCAGCAGCTTTACAGCGGGGAATGAAAAACTGTTTTTT. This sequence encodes CASSFTAGNEKLFF.

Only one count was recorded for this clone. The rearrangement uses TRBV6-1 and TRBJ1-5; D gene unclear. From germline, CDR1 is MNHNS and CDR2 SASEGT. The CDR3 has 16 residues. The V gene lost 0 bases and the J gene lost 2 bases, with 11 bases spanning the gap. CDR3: CASSEAGVRGNQPQHF. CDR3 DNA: TGTGCCAGCAGTGAAGCCGGTGTGCGGGGCAATCAGCCCCAGCATTTT.

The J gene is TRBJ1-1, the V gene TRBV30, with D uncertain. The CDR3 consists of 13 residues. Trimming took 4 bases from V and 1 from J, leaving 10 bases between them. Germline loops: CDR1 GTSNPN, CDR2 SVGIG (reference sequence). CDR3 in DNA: TGTGCCTGGACTCGAGGGAGGAACACTGAAGCTTTCTTT. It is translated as CAWTRGRNTEAFF.

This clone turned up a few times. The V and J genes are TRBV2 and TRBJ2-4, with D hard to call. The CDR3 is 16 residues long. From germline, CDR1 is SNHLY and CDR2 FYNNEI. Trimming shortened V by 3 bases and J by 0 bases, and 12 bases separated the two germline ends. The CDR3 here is CASSDLVELAKNIQYF. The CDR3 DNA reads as TGTGCCAGCAGTGACCTCGTAGAGCTAGCCAAAAACATTCAGTACTTC.